What follows are 27 T cell receptor beta chains derived from one specimen sequenced in a study of shared clonotypes between healthy human individuals. This table comes from immunoSEQ multiplex PCR, and its TCRdb copy is limited to in-frame clones, with some not included. The sample records 2 million to 2.5 million clones, approximately 96% being singletons. The material sequenced was naive CD4+ T cells sorted from blood. The subset here: CD45RA+ positively selected. Receptors were obtained from a man aged 18 to 29 in good health.

The rearrangement joins TRBV5-4 to TRBJ2-1; TRBD2 matches at 11 bases. This CDR3 has 16 residues. Trimming took 2 bases from V and 5 from J; bases not matched to a gene: 6. Germline assignment: CDR1 SGHNT and CDR2 YYREEE (reference sequence). The CDR3 nucleotides are TGTGCCAGCAGCTTTGGAGGGACTAGCGGCCACAATGAGCAGTTCTTC. Translated, it gives CASSFGGTSGHNEQFF.

The J gene is TRBJ1-6, the V gene TRBV28, with D tentatively TRBD1 (6 bases). CDR3 length: 13 residues. The germline V gene has CDR1 MDHEN and CDR2 SYDVKM. The V and J ends lost 6 bases and 9 bases respectively, with 12 bases between them. The CDR3 coding sequence is TGTGCCAGCAGCTTCCGGGACATTTCACCCCTCCACTTT. It encodes CASSFRDISPLHF.

The chain uses TRBV6-5 and TRBJ2-7, with 11 positions matching TRBD2. V dropped 7 bases and J dropped 6; count of bases not matched to a gene: 5. The germline V gene encodes CDR1 MNHEY and CDR2 SVGAGI. The CDR3 extends over 13 amino acids. The CDR3 DNA reads TGTGCCAGCAACGGACTAGCGGGTTTCGAGCAGTACTTC. As protein: CASNGLAGFEQYF.

The V and J genes are TRBV5-4 and TRBJ1-1; 7 bases are a match to TRBD1. The CDR3 runs to 13 residues. Germline lookup yields CDR1 SGHNT and CDR2 YYREEE (reference sequence). Trimming removed 6 bases from V and 1 base from J; junction bases left unmatched: 3. In DNA form, the CDR3 reads TGTGCCAGCATTGACAGGGCGAACACTGAAGCTTTCTTT. This gives the protein CASIDRANTEAFF.

This clone was found once. The chain carries TRBV18 and TRBJ2-3; possibly TRBD2 for D (6 bases). The CDR3 is 13 amino acids. The V gene lost 4 bases and the J gene lost 9 bases, with 14 bases spanning the gap. Germline V gene sequence: CDR1 KGHSH, CDR2 LQKENI. The CDR3 region has the DNA TGTGCCAGCTCACAGACTAGTTACGACACGCAGTATTTT. Its translation is CASSQTSYDTQYF.

V is TRBV6-1 and J is TRBJ1-5; D gene uncertain. Looked up from germline, CDR1 is MNHNS and CDR2 is SASEGT. Trimming left V 8 bases short and J 4 bases short, with 15 bases between. The CDR3 has 14 amino acids. The CDR3: CASLRLLGNQPQHF. CDR3 in DNA: TGTGCCAGCCTACGTCTGCTGGGGAATCAGCCCCAGCATTTT.

The V gene is TRBV12-5, the J gene TRBJ2-5; D is perhaps TRBD2 (6 bases). Germline-derived CDR1 and CDR2 are LGHNT and FRNRAP. CDR3 size: 16 residues. Trimming shortened V by 5 bases and J by 7 bases, and 23 bases separated the two germline ends. This CDR3 is CASGAGMGAEPGTQYF. The CDR3 nucleotides are TGTGCTAGTGGTGCGGGGATGGGTGCCGAGCCTGGGACCCAGTACTTC. Complete variable domain (other parts from reference TRBV12-5 and TRBJ2-5): DARVTQTPRHKVTEMGQEVTMRCQPILGHNTVFWYRQTMMQGLELLAYFRNRAPLDDSGMPKDRFSAEMPDATLATLKIQPSEPRDSAVYFCASGAGMGAEPGTQYFGPGTRLLVL.

The V and J genes are TRBV5-1 and TRBJ1-3; 9 bases match TRBD1. This CDR3 comprises 17 residues. Germline V gene lookup returns CDR1 SGHRS and CDR2 YFSETQ. The junction had 16 bases not matched to a gene; V was cut back by 3 bases and J by 9 bases. The CDR3 nucleotides read TGCGCCAGCAGCTGGGGACAGGGATCGGTAGCGAGTGGCACCATATATTTT. This codes for CASSWGQGSVASGTIYF. The full variable domain, rest sourced from reference TRBV5-1 and TRBJ1-3, is KAGVTQTPRYLIKTRGQQVTLSCSPISGHRSVSWYQQTPGQGLQFLFEYFSETQRNKGNFPGRFSGRQFSNSRSEMNVSTLELGDSALYLCASSWGQGSVASGTIYFGEGSWLTVV.

The J gene is TRBJ1-1, the V gene TRBV6-6; D remains ambiguous. Per germline, CDR1 MNHNY and CDR2 SVGAGI (reference sequence). This CDR3 has 14 residues. V was trimmed by 2 bases and J by 0 bases, leaving 7 bases between them. The CDR3 DNA reads as TGTGCCAGCAGTTACCACACGCTGAACACTGAAGCTTTCTTT. This sequence encodes CASSYHTLNTEAFF.

The CDR3 is CAWRERGEQFF. CDR3 nucleotide sequence: TGTGCCTGGAGAGAGAGGGGTGAGCAGTTCTTC. The chain has TRBV30 and TRBJ2-1; the D call may be TRBD1 or TRBD2 (5 bases each). Germline loops: CDR1 GTSNPN, CDR2 SVGIG (reference sequence). V was pared by 3 bases and J by 9 bases, with 9 bases between. This CDR3 comprises 11 residues. Complete variable domain (other parts from reference TRBV30 and TRBJ2-1): SQTIHQWPATLVQPVGSPLSLECTVEGTSNPNLYWYRQAAGRGLQLLFYSVGIGQISSEVPQNLSASRPQDRQFILSSKKLLLSDSGFYLCAWRERGEQFFGPGTRLTVL.

The chain uses TRBV7-2 and TRBJ2-7; 7 bases fit TRBD1. CDR3 size: 15 residues. V lost 0 bases to trimming and J lost 4 bases; unmatched junction nucleotides: 6. CDR1 is SGHTA and CDR2 is FQGNSA in the germline V gene. CDR3 DNA: TGTGCCAGCAGCTTAGCTCACAGGGGAACGTACGAGCAGTACTTC. It specifies CASSLAHRGTYEQYF.

The chain carries TRBV5-3 and TRBJ1-2; D ambiguous. TRBV5-3 is filed as an ORF, its function uncertain. The V end was cut by 6 bases, the J end by 4 bases, with 10 bases between. The CDR3 runs 12 residues. The CDR3, as DNA: TGTGCCAGAATCCAACGGGGCTATGGCTACACCTTC. This encodes CARIQRGYGYTF.

The V gene is TRBV4-1, the J gene TRBJ1-5, with no clear D. From germline, CDR1 is MGHRA and CDR2 YSYEKL. The CDR3 is made up of 14 amino acids. V was clipped by 0 bases and J by 4 bases, with 7 bases between them. CDR3 loop: CASSQDRVNQPQHF. CDR3 nucleotides: TGCGCCAGCAGCCAAGATAGAGTAAATCAGCCCCAGCATTTT.

The V and J genes are TRBV28 and TRBJ1-5; TRBD1 might be the D (6 bases). Trimming removed 5 bases at V and 7 bases at J, with 18 bases between. The CDR3 runs 15 residues. Looked up from germline, CDR1 is MDHEN and CDR2 is SYDVKM. In DNA form, the CDR3 reads TGTGCCAGCAGTCCCCCGTTTGCAGGGGTACAGCCCCAGCATTTT. Its protein is CASSPPFAGVQPQHF. Complete variable domain (other parts from reference TRBV28 and TRBJ1-5): DVKVTQSSRYLVKRTGEKVFLECVQDMDHENMFWYRQDPGLGLRLIYFSYDVKMKEKGDIPEGYSVSREKKERFSLILESASTNQTSMYLCASSPPFAGVQPQHFGDGTRLSIL.

This clone was seen only once. The identical CDR3 is also encoded by other nucleotide sequences in the sample. This chain connects TRBV5-1 to TRBJ2-7; TRBD1 agrees at 7 bases. Trimming at V came to 5 bases and at J to 3 bases, leaving 2 bases not matched to a gene. Germline lookup yields CDR1 SGHRS and CDR2 YFSETQ. The CDR3 loop spans 12 amino acids. Written as DNA, the CDR3 is TGCGCCAGCAGTTGGGACAGCTACGAGCAGTACTTC. It translates to CASSWDSYEQYF.

With regard to this clone: A much larger clone lies a single base off, so this may be a read error. Other nucleotide sequences in the sample specify the same CDR3. The CDR3 loop is CASSSQETQYF. CDR3 bases: TGTGCCAGCAGCTCCCAAGAGACCCAGTACTTC. This rearrangement joins TRBV11-2 to TRBJ2-5, with unresolved D. The CDR3 loop spans 11 amino acids. CDR1 is SGHAT and CDR2 is FQNNGV in the germline V gene. The V end was cut by 4 bases, the J end by 1 base, with 1 base between.

This clone was recorded a few times. This same CDR3 is encoded by further DNA sequences in the sample. V is TRBV5-1 and J is TRBJ2-5, with D uncertain. Germline V lookup: CDR1 SGHRS, CDR2 YFSETQ. This CDR3 is built from 12 residues. V shed 0 bases and J shed 4 bases, with 4 bases lying between them. CDR3 nucleotide sequence: TGCGCCAGCAGCTTGGTGGGAGAGACCCAGTACTTC. Its protein is CASSLVGETQYF.

This chain connects TRBV5-1 to TRBJ2-1; D may be TRBD1 (7 bases). The CDR3 runs 15 residues. The germline CDR1 and CDR2 sequences are SGHRS and YFSETQ. The germline V and J ends were trimmed by 4 bases and 4 bases, with 15 bases remaining between them. The CDR3 loop is CASSPEGARYNEQFF. CDR3 DNA sequence: TGCGCCAGCAGCCCGGAGGGGGCGAGGTACAATGAGCAGTTCTTC.

The table lists this clone with a few counts. Different DNA sequences within this sample yield the same CDR3. The chain combines TRBV28 with TRBJ1-5, with a weak D call TRBD1 (5 bases). CDR3 length: 15 amino acids. The germline V gene has CDR1 MDHEN and CDR2 SYDVKM. The V end was cut by 2 bases, the J end by 2 bases, with 10 bases between. Written as DNA, the CDR3 is TGTGCCAGCAGTTTAGGGGGAGGGGGCAATCAGCCCCAGCATTTT. It is translated as CASSLGGGGNQPQHF.

The chain recombines TRBV5-1 with TRBJ2-1; 9 nucleotides line up with TRBD2. The CDR3 sequence is 14 residues long. The J segment lost 0 bases and the V segment lost 8 bases, leaving 3 bases of the junction unmatched. Germline CDR1 reads SGHRS; CDR2 reads YFSETQ. The CDR3 loop is CASKRGDSYNEQFF. CDR3 DNA sequence: TGCGCCAGTAAGCGGGGGGACTCCTACAATGAGCAGTTCTTC.

The chain links TRBV6-6 to TRBJ2-7; 7 bases map to TRBD1. The J segment lost 2 bases and the V segment lost 3 bases, leaving 10 bases of the junction unmatched. CDR3 length: 16 residues. CDR1 is MNHNY and CDR2 is SVGAGI in the germline V gene (reference sequence). DNA for the CDR3: TGTGCCAGCAGTTATGACAGGACAGGTCTTCCCTACGAGCAGTACTTC. Translating it yields CASSYDRTGLPYEQYF.

The rearrangement joins TRBV29-1 to TRBJ2-7, with 7 bases that match TRBD2. The length of the CDR3 is 13 residues. From germline, CDR1 is SQVTM and CDR2 ANQGSEA. V was pared by 7 bases and J by 6 bases, with 12 bases of the junction left unmatched. The CDR3 here is CSGPWEGRAEQYF. The CDR3 DNA reads as TGCAGCGGCCCCTGGGAGGGAAGGGCCGAGCAGTACTTC.

This rearrangement joins TRBV5-4 to TRBJ1-5; D is uncertain. Germline V CDR1 and CDR2: SGHNT, YYREEE (reference sequence). V was shortened by 1 base and J by 3 bases, with 5 bases between the two germline ends. The CDR3 totals 13 residues. CDR3 DNA: TGTGCCAGCAGCTTGACACCCAATCAGCCCCAGCATTTT. Encoded protein: CASSLTPNQPQHF. Together with reference TRBV5-4 and TRBJ1-5, the CDR3 gives the full variable domain: ETGVTQSPTHLIKTRGQQVTLRCSSQSGHNTVSWYQQALGQGPQFIFQYYREEENGRGNFPPRFSGLQFPNYSSELNVNALELDDSALYLCASSLTPNQPQHFGDGTRLSIL.

Only one count was recorded for this clone. The rearrangement joins TRBV6-1 to TRBJ2-3; TRBD1 matches 10 bases. Germline CDR1 and CDR2: MNHNS and SASEGT. With 4 bases clipped from V and 6 bases from J, the junction kept 7 bases outside the gene matches. The CDR3 covers 15 residues. The CDR3 DNA follows: TGTGCCAGCAGTGCCCGGGACAGGGGAGGGGATACGCAGTATTTT. As protein: CASSARDRGGDTQYF.

V is TRBV21-1 and J is TRBJ1-2; the table's D call, TRBD1, was not checked against the DNA. TRBV21-1 is annotated as a pseudogene. This CDR3 comprises 14 residues. The chain's CDR3 is CASSKAGPARGYTF. The CDR3 region has the DNA TGTGCCAGCAGCAAAGCTGGGCCAGCTCGCGGCTACACCTTC.

The chain joins TRBV5-6 to TRBJ2-7, with 8 positions matching TRBD1. The CDR3 runs to 11 residues. Losses at the gene ends were 8 bases for V and 5 bases for J; bases not matched to a gene: 3. Germline V gene lookup returns CDR1 SGHDT and CDR2 YYEEEE. As DNA, the CDR3 is TGTGCCAGGGACAGGGAGGACGAGCAGTACTTC. Protein product: CARDREDEQYF.

The chain couples TRBV28 to TRBJ2-2; D not certain. V lost 7 bases, J lost 1 base, and 7 bases lay in between. This CDR3 comprises 13 residues. Germline CDR1 is MDHEN and CDR2 is SYDVKM. The CDR3 DNA reads TGTGCCAGCATAGCAGTGAACACCGGGGAGCTGTTTTTT. Translation: CASIAVNTGELFF. Supplemented by reference TRBV28 and TRBJ2-2, the full variable domain reads DVKVTQSSRYLVKRTGEKVFLECVQDMDHENMFWYRQDPGLGLRLIYFSYDVKMKEKGDIPEGYSVSREKKERFSLILESASTNQTSMYLCASIAVNTGELFFGEGSRLTVL.